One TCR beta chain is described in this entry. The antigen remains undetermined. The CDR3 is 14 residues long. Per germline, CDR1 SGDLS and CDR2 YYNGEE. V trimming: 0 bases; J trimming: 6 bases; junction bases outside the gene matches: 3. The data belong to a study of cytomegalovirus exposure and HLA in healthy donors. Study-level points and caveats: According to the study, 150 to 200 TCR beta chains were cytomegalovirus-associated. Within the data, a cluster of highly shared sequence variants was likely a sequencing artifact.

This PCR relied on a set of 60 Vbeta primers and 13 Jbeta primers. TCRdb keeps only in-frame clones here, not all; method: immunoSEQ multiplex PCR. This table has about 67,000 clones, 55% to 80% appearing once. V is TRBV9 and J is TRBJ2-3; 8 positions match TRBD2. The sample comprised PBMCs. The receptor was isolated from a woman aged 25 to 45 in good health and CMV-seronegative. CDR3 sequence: CASSVDLAGDTQYF. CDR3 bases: TGTGCCAGCAGCGTAGACCTAGCGGGCGATACGCAGTATTTT.